This TCR beta chain was captured in a study of T cell responses to AZD1222 COVID-19 vaccine. General observations from the study: Repertoire sampling happened only post peak T cell response.

The germline gives CDR1 SEHNR, CDR2 FQNEAQ (reference sequence). The CDR3 loop spans 18 amino acids. Between the trimmed V and J ends, which lost 5 bases and 0 bases, there was a span of 20 bases. In its sample, this clone was seen a few times. Its antigen is unidentified. Sequencing was performed with immunoSEQ multiplex PCR; in TCRdb, only in-frame clones are kept and a portion is missing. The sample records 90,000 or so clones, roughly 87% being singletons. The material was peripheral blood, obtained 28 days after the second AZD1222 dose. This rearrangement joins TRBV7-9 to TRBJ2-1; D ambiguous. The clonotype comes from an adult who received the AZD1222 COVID-19 vaccine. The DNA of the CDR3 is TGTGCCAGCAGCCCCTACCTTGGACCGATGAGCTCCTACAATGAGCAGTTCTTC. Translated: CASSPYLGPMSSYNEQFF. The entire variable domain, with the rest obtained from reference TRBV7-9 and TRBJ2-1, is as follows: DTGVSQNPRHKITKRGQNVTFRCDPISEHNRLYWYRQTLGQGPEFLTYFQNEAQLEKSRLLSDRFSAERPKGSFSTLEIQRTEQGDSAMYLCASSPYLGPMSSYNEQFFGPGTRLTVL.